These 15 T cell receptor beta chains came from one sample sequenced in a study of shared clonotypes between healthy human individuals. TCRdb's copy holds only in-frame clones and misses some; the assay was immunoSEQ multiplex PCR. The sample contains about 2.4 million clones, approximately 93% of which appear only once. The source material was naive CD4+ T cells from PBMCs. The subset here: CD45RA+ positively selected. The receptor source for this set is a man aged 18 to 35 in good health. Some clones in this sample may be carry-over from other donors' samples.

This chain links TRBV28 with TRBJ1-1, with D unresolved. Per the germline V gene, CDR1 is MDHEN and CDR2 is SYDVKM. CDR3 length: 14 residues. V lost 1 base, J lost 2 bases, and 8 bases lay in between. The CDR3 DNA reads TGTGCCAGCAGTTTATTACAGAGAAACACTGAAGCTTTCTTT. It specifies CASSLLQRNTEAFF.

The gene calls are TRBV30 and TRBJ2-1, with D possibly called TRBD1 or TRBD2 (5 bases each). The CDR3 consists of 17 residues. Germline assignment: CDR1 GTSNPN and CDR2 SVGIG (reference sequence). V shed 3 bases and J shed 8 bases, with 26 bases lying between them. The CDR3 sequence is CAWSRGARYGDSHEQFF. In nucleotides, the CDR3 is TGTGCCTGGAGCCGGGGCGCGAGGTACGGGGATAGCCATGAGCAGTTCTTC.

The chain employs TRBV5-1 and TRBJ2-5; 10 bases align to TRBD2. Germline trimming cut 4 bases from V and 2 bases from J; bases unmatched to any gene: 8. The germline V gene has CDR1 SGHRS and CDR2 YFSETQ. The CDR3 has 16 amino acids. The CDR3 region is CASSPFSLAGQETQYF. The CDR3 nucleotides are TGCGCCAGCAGCCCATTCTCACTAGCGGGACAAGAGACCCAGTACTTC.

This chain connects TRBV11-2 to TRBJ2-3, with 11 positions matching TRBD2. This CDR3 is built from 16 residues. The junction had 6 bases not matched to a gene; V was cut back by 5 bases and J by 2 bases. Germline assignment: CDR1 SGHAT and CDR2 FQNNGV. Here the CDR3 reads CASSPGLAGFTDTQYF. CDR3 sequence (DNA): TGTGCCAGCAGCCCCGGACTAGCGGGCTTCACAGATACGCAGTATTTT.

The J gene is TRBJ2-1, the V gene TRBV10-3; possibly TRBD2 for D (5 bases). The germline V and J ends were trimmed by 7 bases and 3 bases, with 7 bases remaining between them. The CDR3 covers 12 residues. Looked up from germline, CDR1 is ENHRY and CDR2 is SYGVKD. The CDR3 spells CAITGGYNEQFF. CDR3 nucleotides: TGTGCCATCACTGGAGGCTACAATGAGCAGTTCTTC.

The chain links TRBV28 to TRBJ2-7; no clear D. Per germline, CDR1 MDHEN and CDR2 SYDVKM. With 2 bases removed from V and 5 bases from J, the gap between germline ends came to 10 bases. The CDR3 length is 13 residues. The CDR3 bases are TGTGCCAGCAGTTTACTCGGACCTAACGAGCAGTACTTC. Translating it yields CASSLLGPNEQYF.

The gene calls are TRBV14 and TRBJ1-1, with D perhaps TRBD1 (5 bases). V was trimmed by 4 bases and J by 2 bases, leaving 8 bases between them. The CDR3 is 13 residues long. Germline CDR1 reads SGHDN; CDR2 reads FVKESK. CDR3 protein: CASSPDSNTEAFF. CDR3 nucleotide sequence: TGTGCCAGCAGCCCAGACAGTAACACTGAAGCTTTCTTT.

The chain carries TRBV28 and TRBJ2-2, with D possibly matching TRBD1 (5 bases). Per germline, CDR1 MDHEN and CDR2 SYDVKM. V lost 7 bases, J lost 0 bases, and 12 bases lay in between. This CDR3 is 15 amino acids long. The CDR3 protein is CASTLGAANTGELFF. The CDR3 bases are TGTGCCAGCACCCTAGGGGCGGCGAACACCGGGGAGCTGTTTTTT.

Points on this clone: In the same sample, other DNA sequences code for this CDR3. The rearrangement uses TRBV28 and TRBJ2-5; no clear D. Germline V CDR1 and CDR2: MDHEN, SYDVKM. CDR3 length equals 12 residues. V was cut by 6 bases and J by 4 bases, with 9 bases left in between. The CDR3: CASSSVLETQYF. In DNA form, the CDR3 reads TGTGCCAGCAGCTCGGTACTAGAGACCCAGTACTTC.

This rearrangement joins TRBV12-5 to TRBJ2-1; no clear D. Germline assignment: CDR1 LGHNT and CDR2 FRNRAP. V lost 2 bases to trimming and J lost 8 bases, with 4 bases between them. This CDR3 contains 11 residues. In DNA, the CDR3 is TGTGCTAGTGGTTTGCTCCATGAGCAGTTCTTC. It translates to CASGLLHEQFF.

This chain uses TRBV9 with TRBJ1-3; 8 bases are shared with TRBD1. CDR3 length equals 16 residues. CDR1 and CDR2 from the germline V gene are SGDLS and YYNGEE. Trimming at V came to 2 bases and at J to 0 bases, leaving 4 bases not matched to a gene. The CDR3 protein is CASSVQGAASGNTIYF. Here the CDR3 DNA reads TGTGCCAGCAGCGTCCAGGGGGCCGCCTCTGGAAACACCATATATTTT.

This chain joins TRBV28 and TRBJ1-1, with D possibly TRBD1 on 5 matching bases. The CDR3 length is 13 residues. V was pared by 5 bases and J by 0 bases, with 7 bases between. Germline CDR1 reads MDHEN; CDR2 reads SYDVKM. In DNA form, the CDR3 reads TGTGCCAGCAGTACGGGACTGAACACTGAAGCTTTCTTT. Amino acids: CASSTGLNTEAFF.

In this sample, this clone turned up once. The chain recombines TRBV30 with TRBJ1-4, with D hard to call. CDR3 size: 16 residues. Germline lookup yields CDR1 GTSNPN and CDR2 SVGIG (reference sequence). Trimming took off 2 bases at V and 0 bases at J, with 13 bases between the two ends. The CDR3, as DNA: TGTGCCTGGAGTCTTGGGAGGTGGGCAACTAATGAAAAACTGTTTTTT. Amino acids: CAWSLGRWATNEKLFF.

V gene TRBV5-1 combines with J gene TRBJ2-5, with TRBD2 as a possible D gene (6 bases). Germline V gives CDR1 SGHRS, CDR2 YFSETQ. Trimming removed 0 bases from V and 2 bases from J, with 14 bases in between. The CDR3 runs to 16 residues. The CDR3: CASSLVPLRGQETQYF. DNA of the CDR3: TGCGCCAGCAGCTTGGTTCCCCTGCGGGGACAAGAGACCCAGTACTTC. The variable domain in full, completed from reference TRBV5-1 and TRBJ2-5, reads KAGVTQTPRYLIKTRGQQVTLSCSPISGHRSVSWYQQTPGQGLQFLFEYFSETQRNKGNFPGRFSGRQFSNSRSEMNVSTLELGDSALYLCASSLVPLRGQETQYFGPGTRLLVL.

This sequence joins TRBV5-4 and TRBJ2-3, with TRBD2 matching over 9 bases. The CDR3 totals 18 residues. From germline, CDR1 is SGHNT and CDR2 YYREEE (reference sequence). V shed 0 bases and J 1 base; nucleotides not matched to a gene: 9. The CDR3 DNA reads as TGTGCCAGCAGCTTGGCCTTAGGACTAGCGTTAGGCACAGATACGCAGTATTTT. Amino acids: CASSLALGLALGTDTQYF.